This is a list of T cell receptor beta chains from one sample in a study of shared clonotypes between healthy human individuals. Repertoires were generated with immunoSEQ multiplex PCR, while TCRdb's copy carries only in-frame clones and drops some. The sample lists over 2,000,000 clones; 85% to 95% were seen once. Sequenced material: naive CD8+ T cells from PBMCs. These receptors were collected from a man aged 18 to 35 in good health. Some clones in this sample may be carry-over from other donors' samples. The CDR3 runs from the conserved cysteine through the conserved F or W. Each record gives: V gene, clone size, D gene, J gene, CDR3 DNA, CDR3 protein. D genes are given only for firm matches. Size tells how often a clone was seen (once, few, many) or the class of an expanded clone, and some rows leave it out.

TRBV14,-,-,TRBJ2-1,TGTGCCAGCAGCCCCTTTCAGGGGTCCTACAATGAGCAGTTCTTC,CASSPFQGSYNEQFF
TRBV9,-,TRBD2,TRBJ2-1,TGTGCCAGCAGTGGGCGACTAGCAGGCAATGAGCAGTTCTTC,CASSGRLAGNEQFF
TRBV28,-,TRBD1,TRBJ1-2,TGTGCCAGCAGTTCCCCCGGGACAGCCTTGGGGGGCTACACCTTC,CASSSPGTALGGYTF
TRBV7-3,-,TRBD2,TRBJ2-1,TGTGCCAGCAGCTTAACTAGCGGGACTAGCTCCTACAATGAGCAGTTCTTC,CASSLTSGTSSYNEQFF
TRBV9,-,TRBD2,TRBJ2-1,TGTGCCAGCAGCGTAGGCCCCGCTAGCGGGAGGGCGAGTGGTGAGCAGTTCTTC,CASSVGPASGRASGEQFF
TRBV7-9,-,-,TRBJ2-5,TGTGCCAGCAGCTTATGGGCATTTGGCCAAGAGACCCAGTACTTC,CASSLWAFGQETQYF
TRBV5-5,-,-,TRBJ2-7,TGTGCCAGCAGCCCCTGGGTAGGACAGTACTACGAGCAGTACTTC,CASSPWVGQYYEQYF
TRBV2,few,-,TRBJ1-1,TGTGCCAGCAGTCACCCTATCACTGAAGCTTTCTTT,CASSHPITEAFF
TRBV5-1,-,TRBD2,TRBJ2-3,TGCGCCAGCAGCTTGACTAGCGGGATAAGAGCAGATACGCAGTATTTT,CASSLTSGIRADTQYF
TRBV9,-,-,TRBJ2-1,TGTGCCAGCAGCTCCTTGGGACTCGCATTTTACAATGAGCAGTTCTTC,CASSSLGLAFYNEQFF
TRBV5-6,-,-,TRBJ2-3,TGTGCCAGCAGCTTGTCGCCGAGGGCCAGCACAGATACGCAGTATTTT,CASSLSPRASTDTQYF
TRBV5-6,-,TRBD1,TRBJ2-7,TGTGCCAGCACTATGGACAGGGCCTACGAGCAGTACTTC,CASTMDRAYEQYF
TRBV7-9,-,-,TRBJ2-5,TGTGCCAGCAGCTTAGTGTCTCCGGACGAAGAGACCCAGTACTTC,CASSLVSPDEETQYF
TRBV7-6,-,TRBD2,TRBJ2-1,TGTGCCAGCAGCTTAAGTAGGGGCGGCGGGAGGGCCGGTGAGCAGTTCTTC,CASSLSRGGGRAGEQFF
TRBV27,few,TRBD1,TRBJ2-2,TGTGCCAGCAGTTTATGGGGGACAGCTGGGGAGCTGTTTTTT,CASSLWGTAGELFF
TRBV27,-,-,TRBJ2-1,TGTGCCAGCACCCCGACAGGTTACAATGAGCAGTTCTTC,CASTPTGYNEQFF
TRBV19,-,-,TRBJ2-2,TGTGCCAGTAGTCCAGGGGTTAACACCGGGGAGCTGTTTTTT,CASSPGVNTGELFF
TRBV7-9,-,-,TRBJ2-4,TGTGCCAGCAGCTTAGGGGCAGGGACGGCCAAAAACATTCAGTACTTC,CASSLGAGTAKNIQYF
TRBV9,-,-,TRBJ2-6,TGTGCCAGCAGCGTAGTCCGCTCTGGGGCCAACGTCCTGACTTTC,CASSVVRSGANVLTF
TRBV5-4,-,-,TRBJ2-7,TGTGCCAGCAGCTTCGGGGGCCTATACGAGCAGTACTTC,CASSFGGLYEQYF
TRBV28,-,TRBD1,TRBJ2-7,TGTGCCAGCAGTTTTACTGCGGGACAGGGTTTCGAGCAGTACTTC,CASSFTAGQGFEQYF
TRBV7-9,-,-,TRBJ2-1,TGTGCCAGCAGCGCATTAGACTCCTACAATGAGCAGTTCTTC,CASSALDSYNEQFF
TRBV7-9,once,-,TRBJ2-7,TGTGCCAGCAGCACTATGTACGAGCAGTACTTC,CASSTMYEQYF
TRBV29-1,-,TRBD1,TRBJ2-3,TGCAGCGTTGAAGGAGACAGGGGGAACCCCACAGATACGCAGTATTTT,CSVEGDRGNPTDTQYF